Listed below are T cell receptor beta chains from one sample, sequenced in a study of T cell repertoires in cytomegalovirus infection. TCRdb ran MiXCR on the reads and lists one entry per CDR3 protein. The repertoire includes around 350,000 distinct CDR3 sequences, about a sixth of them detected once, and under 9% sits in the top ten. The sequenced material came from PBMCs. These receptor sequences come from a human donor in good health (CMV status not recorded). Some clones in this sample may be carry-over from other donors' samples. The CDR3 runs from the conserved cysteine through the conserved F or W. A D gene is named only where the DNA matches it firmly. Clone size is not always given. Where it is, it says once, few, many or a class for expanded clones.

clone size: many; D gene: TRBD1; J gene: TRBJ2-2; V gene: TRBV7-6; CDR3 protein: CASSGQGATGELFF; CDR3 DNA: TGTGCCAGCTCGGGACAGGGGGCTACCGGGGAGCTGTTTTTT
clone size: few; D gene: .; J gene: TRBJ2-7; V gene: TRBV12-3/TRBV12-4; CDR3 protein: CASHPGSGGPNEQYF; CDR3 DNA: TGTGCCAGCCATCCGGGTTCCGGAGGTCCCAACGAGCAGTACTTC
clone size: .; D gene: .; J gene: TRBJ2-7; V gene: TRBV6-1; CDR3 protein: CASSPDRIGYEQYF; CDR3 DNA: TGTGCCAGCAGTCCAGACCGGATTGGCTACGAGCAGTACTTC
clone size: .; D gene: .; J gene: TRBJ1-5; V gene: TRBV19; CDR3 protein: CASSIRQDQPQHF; CDR3 DNA: TGTGCCAGTAGTATACGGCAGGATCAGCCCCAGCATTTT
clone size: .; D gene: .; J gene: TRBJ2-7; V gene: TRBV7-9; CDR3 protein: CASSFLSGITYEQYF; CDR3 DNA: TGTGCCAGCAGCTTTTTATCAGGGATAACCTACGAGCAGTACTTC
clone size: many; D gene: .; J gene: TRBJ1-1; V gene: TRBV27; CDR3 protein: CASSLYRNTEAFF; CDR3 DNA: TGTGCCAGCAGTTTATACAGGAACACTGAAGCTTTCTTT
clone size: many; D gene: .; J gene: TRBJ2-5; V gene: TRBV10-3; CDR3 protein: CAIKHSGGQETQYF; CDR3 DNA: TGTGCCATCAAACATTCGGGCGGGCAAGAGACCCAGTACTTC
clone size: few; D gene: .; J gene: TRBJ2-3; V gene: TRBV2; CDR3 protein: CASSVLASTDTQYF; CDR3 DNA: TGTGCCAGCAGTGTCCTGGCTAGCACAGATACGCAGTATTTT
clone size: .; D gene: TRBD1; J gene: TRBJ2-1; V gene: TRBV5-1; CDR3 protein: CASSLGDRDLNEQFF; CDR3 DNA: TGCGCCAGCAGCTTGGGGGACAGGGATTTGAATGAGCAGTTCTTC
clone size: .; D gene: .; J gene: TRBJ2-3; V gene: TRBV7-6; CDR3 protein: CASNQNPGTDTQYF; CDR3 DNA: TGTGCCAGCAATCAAAATCCCGGCACAGATACGCAGTATTTT
clone size: few; D gene: .; J gene: TRBJ2-7; V gene: TRBV12-3/TRBV12-4; CDR3 protein: CASSFHYEQYF; CDR3 DNA: TGTGCCAGCAGTTTTCACTACGAGCAGTACTTC
clone size: many; D gene: .; J gene: TRBJ2-1; V gene: TRBV28; CDR3 protein: CASRDGGFYNEQFF; CDR3 DNA: TGTGCCAGCAGGGACGGGGGATTTTACAATGAGCAGTTCTTC
clone size: .; D gene: .; J gene: TRBJ1-3; V gene: TRBV11-2; CDR3 protein: CASSPPGDQIYF; CDR3 DNA: TGTGCCAGCAGCCCCCCGGGAGATCAGATATATTTT
clone size: many; D gene: .; J gene: TRBJ1-5; V gene: TRBV7-2; CDR3 protein: CASSLVGSGQPQHF; CDR3 DNA: TGTGCCAGCAGCTTAGTCGGGTCGGGTCAGCCCCAGCATTTT
clone size: .; D gene: .; J gene: TRBJ2-3; V gene: TRBV28; CDR3 protein: CASGVGGRTDTQYF; CDR3 DNA: TGTGCCAGCGGAGTTGGGGGGCGCACAGATACGCAGTATTTT
clone size: few; D gene: TRBD1; J gene: TRBJ1-5; V gene: TRBV6-5; CDR3 protein: CASSLTGVGQPQHF; CDR3 DNA: TGTGCCAGCAGCTTGACAGGGGTAGGCCAGCCCCAGCATTTT
clone size: few; D gene: TRBD1; J gene: TRBJ2-1; V gene: TRBV20-1; CDR3 protein: CSAKTGNEQFF; CDR3 DNA: TGCAGCGCGAAGACAGGGAATGAGCAGTTCTTC
clone size: .; D gene: .; J gene: TRBJ2-5; V gene: TRBV4-1; CDR3 protein: CASSQGTREETQYF; CDR3 DNA: TGCGCCAGCAGCCAAGGGACGCGTGAGGAGACCCAGTACTTC
clone size: .; D gene: .; J gene: TRBJ1-4; V gene: TRBV7-9; CDR3 protein: CASSPIRHEKLFF; CDR3 DNA: TGTGCCAGCAGCCCGATTAGACATGAAAAACTGTTTTTT
clone size: many; D gene: .; J gene: TRBJ1-3; V gene: TRBV28; CDR3 protein: CASSLLSGGWRGNTIYF; CDR3 DNA: TGTGCCAGCAGTTTACTTTCCGGGGGCTGGCGCGGAAACACCATATATTTT
clone size: many; D gene: TRBD1; J gene: TRBJ2-5; V gene: TRBV4-3; CDR3 protein: CASSQQGQGALETQYF; CDR3 DNA: TGCGCCAGCAGCCAACAAGGACAGGGGGCCTTAGAGACCCAGTACTTC
clone size: few; D gene: .; J gene: TRBJ2-7; V gene: TRBV28; CDR3 protein: CASRIGRFPGYEQYF; CDR3 DNA: TGTGCCAGCAGAATCGGCCGTTTTCCGGGCTACGAGCAGTACTTC
clone size: few; D gene: TRBD1; J gene: TRBJ1-1; V gene: TRBV12-3/TRBV12-4; CDR3 protein: CASSPNRGRGMNTEAFF; CDR3 DNA: TGTGCCAGCAGCCCGAACAGGGGGCGGGGAATGAACACTGAAGCTTTCTTT
clone size: .; D gene: .; J gene: TRBJ2-3; V gene: TRBV2; CDR3 protein: CASNTADTQYF; CDR3 DNA: TGTGCCAGCAACACGGCAGATACGCAGTATTTT
clone size: many; D gene: TRBD2; J gene: TRBJ2-1; V gene: TRBV7-9; CDR3 protein: CASSLEFQVGGEDRDANEQFF; CDR3 DNA: TGTGCCAGCAGCTTAGAGTTTCAGGTCGGGGGGGAGGACCGAGACGCCAATGAGCAGTTCTTC
clone size: .; D gene: TRBD2; J gene: TRBJ2-7; V gene: TRBV11-2; CDR3 protein: CASSLGTRGYEQYF; CDR3 DNA: TGTGCCAGCAGCTTGGGGACTAGAGGCTACGAGCAGTACTTC
clone size: many; D gene: .; J gene: TRBJ2-6; V gene: TRBV7-8; CDR3 protein: CASSSSWANVLTF; CDR3 DNA: TGTGCCAGCAGCTCCTCATGGGCCAACGTCCTGACTTTC
clone size: many; D gene: .; J gene: TRBJ2-5; V gene: TRBV7-9; CDR3 protein: CASSLTRRLQETQYF; CDR3 DNA: TGTGCCAGCAGCTTAACACGCCGCCTTCAAGAGACCCAGTACTTC
clone size: .; D gene: .; J gene: TRBJ2-5; V gene: TRBV12-3/TRBV12-4; CDR3 protein: CASSLGLKTQYF; CDR3 DNA: TGTGCCAGCAGTTTAGGGTTGAAGACCCAGTACTTC
clone size: many; D gene: .; J gene: TRBJ2-1; V gene: TRBV20-1; CDR3 protein: CSAIAGATNEQFF; CDR3 DNA: TGCAGTGCCATTGCAGGGGCCACCAATGAGCAGTTCTTC
clone size: .; D gene: .; J gene: TRBJ1-5; V gene: TRBV7-2; CDR3 protein: CASSFYSGPNQPQHF; CDR3 DNA: TGTGCCAGCAGCTTTTACAGTGGCCCCAATCAGCCCCAGCATTTT
clone size: many; D gene: .; J gene: TRBJ1-6; V gene: TRBV7-2; CDR3 protein: CASSLGGGSPLHF; CDR3 DNA: TGTGCCAGCAGCTTAGGTGGGGGATCACCCCTCCACTTT
clone size: many; D gene: .; J gene: TRBJ2-4; V gene: TRBV12-3/TRBV12-4; CDR3 protein: CASSLWGGTAKNIQYF; CDR3 DNA: TGTGCCAGCAGTTTATGGGGCGGCACGGCCAAAAACATTCAGTACTTC
clone size: .; D gene: TRBD2; J gene: TRBJ2-5; V gene: TRBV5-4; CDR3 protein: CASSLEGTSAETQYF; CDR3 DNA: TGTGCCAGCAGCTTGGAAGGGACTAGTGCGGAGACCCAGTACTTC
clone size: .; D gene: .; J gene: TRBJ1-6; V gene: TRBV20-1; CDR3 protein: CSARVPGLLNSPLHF; CDR3 DNA: TGCAGTGCTAGAGTACCAGGACTCCTCAATTCACCCCTCCACTTT
clone size: many; D gene: .; J gene: TRBJ2-7; V gene: TRBV12-3/TRBV12-4; CDR3 protein: CASSLEGVEQYF; CDR3 DNA: TGTGCCAGCAGCTTAGAAGGGGTCGAGCAGTACTTC
clone size: many; D gene: TRBD2; J gene: TRBJ2-3; V gene: TRBV7-2; CDR3 protein: CASSAQTSGTPDTQYF; CDR3 DNA: TGTGCCAGCAGCGCCCAGACTAGCGGGACCCCAGATACGCAGTATTTT
clone size: few; D gene: .; J gene: TRBJ2-3; V gene: TRBV15; CDR3 protein: CATSRAGFADTQYF; CDR3 DNA: TGTGCCACCAGCAGAGCAGGTTTCGCAGATACGCAGTATTTT
clone size: .; D gene: .; J gene: TRBJ2-3; V gene: TRBV23-1; CDR3 protein: CASKWKGDTQYF; CDR3 DNA: TGCGCCAGCAAGTGGAAGGGGGATACGCAGTATTTT
clone size: few; D gene: .; J gene: TRBJ2-3; V gene: TRBV2; CDR3 protein: CASRVRVEADTQYF; CDR3 DNA: TGTGCCAGCAGAGTTAGGGTCGAGGCAGATACGCAGTATTTT
clone size: many; D gene: .; J gene: TRBJ2-7; V gene: TRBV27; CDR3 protein: CASSLGPTEAKSAYEQYF; CDR3 DNA: TGTGCCAGCAGTTTGGGACCTACGGAGGCCAAGTCCGCGTACGAGCAGTACTTC
clone size: .; D gene: .; J gene: TRBJ2-1; V gene: TRBV12-5; CDR3 protein: CASGLVPKQFF; CDR3 DNA: TGTGCTAGTGGTTTGGTACCCAAGCAGTTCTTC
clone size: .; D gene: .; J gene: TRBJ2-7; V gene: TRBV19; CDR3 protein: CASRPERQSYEQYF; CDR3 DNA: TGTGCCAGTAGACCGGAACGACAATCCTACGAGCAGTACTTC
clone size: .; D gene: .; J gene: TRBJ2-1; V gene: TRBV4-1; CDR3 protein: CASSQDRRVAYNEQFF; CDR3 DNA: TGCGCCAGCAGCCAAGATCGGCGGGTTGCCTACAATGAGCAGTTCTTC
clone size: few; D gene: .; J gene: TRBJ2-4; V gene: TRBV27; CDR3 protein: CASRAGTKNIQYF; CDR3 DNA: TGTGCCAGCAGGGCAGGGACCAAAAACATTCAGTACTTC
clone size: .; D gene: .; J gene: TRBJ1-2; V gene: TRBV15; CDR3 protein: CATSREQSFYGYTF; CDR3 DNA: TGTGCCACCAGCAGAGAACAGTCCTTCTATGGCTACACCTTC
clone size: .; D gene: .; J gene: TRBJ1-2; V gene: TRBV29-1; CDR3 protein: CSVESFLFGYTF; CDR3 DNA: TGCAGCGTTGAGTCATTTCTCTTTGGCTACACCTTC
clone size: .; D gene: .; J gene: TRBJ1-5; V gene: TRBV6-6; CDR3 protein: CASPSSGRQPQHF; CDR3 DNA: TGTGCCAGCCCGTCGTCGGGCCGTCAGCCCCAGCATTTT
clone size: many; D gene: TRBD2; J gene: TRBJ2-5; V gene: TRBV7-8; CDR3 protein: CASSLVSGGETQYF; CDR3 DNA: TGTGCCAGCAGCTTAGTTAGCGGGGGAGAGACCCAGTACTTC
clone size: many; D gene: .; J gene: TRBJ1-4; V gene: TRBV7-8; CDR3 protein: CASSLASGFNEKLFF; CDR3 DNA: TGTGCCAGCAGCTTAGCTTCGGGGTTTAATGAAAAACTGTTTTTT
clone size: few; D gene: .; J gene: TRBJ1-3; V gene: TRBV20-1; CDR3 protein: CSARRSKGILSGNTIYF; CDR3 DNA: TGCAGTGCTCGGAGGTCTAAGGGGATTCTCTCTGGAAACACCATATATTTT
clone size: many; D gene: .; J gene: TRBJ1-1; V gene: TRBV6-1; CDR3 protein: CASSEASGTSGGTEAFF; CDR3 DNA: TGTGCCAGCAGTGAAGCAAGCGGGACATCGGGAGGCACTGAAGCTTTCTTT
clone size: .; D gene: .; J gene: TRBJ2-7; V gene: TRBV4-1; CDR3 protein: CASSHFDYEQYF; CDR3 DNA: TGCGCCAGCAGCCACTTCGACTACGAGCAGTACTTC
clone size: many; D gene: .; J gene: TRBJ2-7; V gene: TRBV7-3; CDR3 protein: CASSLKAGSGSKREQYF; CDR3 DNA: TGTGCCAGCAGCTTAAAGGCCGGATCAGGGTCGAAGCGGGAGCAGTACTTC
clone size: .; D gene: TRBD2; J gene: TRBJ2-5; V gene: TRBV24-1; CDR3 protein: CATSDTAGVGETQYF; CDR3 DNA: TGTGCCACCAGTGATACTGCGGGGGTCGGAGAGACCCAGTACTTC
clone size: few; D gene: .; J gene: TRBJ2-7; V gene: TRBV11-2; CDR3 protein: CASSQGRLGVRSYEQYF; CDR3 DNA: TGTGCCAGCAGCCAGGGGAGGCTGGGAGTAAGGTCCTACGAGCAGTACTTC
clone size: few; D gene: .; J gene: TRBJ2-5; V gene: TRBV7-6; CDR3 protein: CASSSSRRGGQYF; CDR3 DNA: TGTGCCAGCAGCTCGTCCCGCCGGGGAGGCCAGTACTTC
clone size: many; D gene: TRBD1; J gene: TRBJ1-1; V gene: TRBV24-1; CDR3 protein: CATREGAGTEAFF; CDR3 DNA: TGTGCCACCAGGGAGGGGGCAGGAACTGAAGCTTTCTTT
clone size: few; D gene: TRBD1; J gene: TRBJ1-1; V gene: TRBV5-4; CDR3 protein: CASSRGQGRMNTEAFF; CDR3 DNA: TGTGCCAGCAGCCGGGGACAGGGAAGGATGAACACTGAAGCTTTCTTT